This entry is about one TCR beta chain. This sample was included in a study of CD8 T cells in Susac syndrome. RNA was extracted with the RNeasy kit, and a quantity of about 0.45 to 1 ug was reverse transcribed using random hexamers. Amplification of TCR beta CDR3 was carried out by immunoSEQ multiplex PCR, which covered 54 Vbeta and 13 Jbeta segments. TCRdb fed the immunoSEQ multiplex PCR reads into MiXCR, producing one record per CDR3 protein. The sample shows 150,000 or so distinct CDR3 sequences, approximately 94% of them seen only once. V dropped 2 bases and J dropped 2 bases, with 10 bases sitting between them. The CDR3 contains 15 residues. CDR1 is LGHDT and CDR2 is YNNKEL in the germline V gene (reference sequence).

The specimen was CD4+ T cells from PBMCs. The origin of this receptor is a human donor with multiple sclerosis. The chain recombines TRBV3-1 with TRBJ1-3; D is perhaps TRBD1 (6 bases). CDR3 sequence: CASSQTGYAGNTIYF. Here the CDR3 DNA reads TGTGCCAGCAGCCAAACAGGGTACGCTGGAAACACCATATATTTT.